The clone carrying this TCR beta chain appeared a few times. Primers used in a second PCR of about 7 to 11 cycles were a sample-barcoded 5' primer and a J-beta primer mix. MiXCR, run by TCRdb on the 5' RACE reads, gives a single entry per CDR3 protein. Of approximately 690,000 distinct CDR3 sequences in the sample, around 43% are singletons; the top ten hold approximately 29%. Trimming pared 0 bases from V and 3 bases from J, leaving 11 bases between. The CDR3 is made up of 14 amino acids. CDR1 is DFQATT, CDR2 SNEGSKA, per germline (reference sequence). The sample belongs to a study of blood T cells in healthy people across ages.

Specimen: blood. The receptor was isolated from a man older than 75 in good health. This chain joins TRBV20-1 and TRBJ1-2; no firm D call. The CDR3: CSARDEGADYGYTF. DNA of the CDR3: TGCAGTGCTAGAGATGAGGGCGCAGACTATGGCTACACCTTC.